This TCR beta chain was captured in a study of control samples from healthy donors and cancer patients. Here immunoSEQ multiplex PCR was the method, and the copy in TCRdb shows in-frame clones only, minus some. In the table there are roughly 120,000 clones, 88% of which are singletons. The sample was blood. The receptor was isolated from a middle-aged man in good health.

The chain's CDR3 is CASSFPDRKNQPQHF. The DNA for the CDR3 is TGTGCCAGCAGTTTTCCGGACAGGAAAAATCAGCCCCAGCATTTT. The rearrangement links TRBV6-2 or TRBV6-3 to TRBJ1-5; 7 bases are a match to TRBD1. The CDR3 consists of 15 residues. The V gene's germline CDR1 is MNHEY and CDR2 SVGEGT. After removal of 4 bases from V and 4 bases from J, the junction contained 7 bases not matched to a gene.